The 21 T cell receptor beta chains below were found in one sample sequenced in a study of T cell changes during pregnancy in multiple sclerosis. TCRdb keeps only in-frame clones here, not all; method: immunoSEQ multiplex PCR. This sample has roughly 68,000 clones, with about 92% found just once. Here the sequenced sample was peripheral blood, taken in the second trimester of pregnancy. These receptors originate from a female donor in good health, enrolled as a control in a pregnancy study.

This CDR3 reads CASSRRTGTGYTF. The CDR3 DNA reads TGTGCCAGCAGTCGACGGACAGGGACGGGCTACACCTTC. This sequence joins TRBV27 and TRBJ1-2; TRBD1 aligns across 8 bases. The CDR3 contains 13 residues. CDR1 and CDR2 from the germline V gene are MNHEY and SMNVEV (reference sequence). Trimming removed 5 bases from V and 8 bases from J; junction bases left unmatched: 7.

V is TRBV6-6 and J is TRBJ2-5; D is unresolved. The CDR3 totals 13 residues. V lost 7 bases and J 5 bases, leaving 14 bases between the germline ends. Germline CDR1 reads MNHNY; CDR2 reads SVGAGI (reference sequence). This CDR3 reads CASTYDTGETQYF. CDR3 DNA: TGTGCCAGCACCTATGACACTGGGGAGACCCAGTACTTC.

This clone was seen once. This chain connects TRBV6-6 to TRBJ2-3; perhaps TRBD1 as D (6 bases). This CDR3 has 12 residues. V dropped 6 bases and J dropped 4 bases, with 8 bases sitting between them. CDR1 MNHNY and CDR2 SVGAGI come from the germline V gene (reference sequence). In DNA form, the CDR3 reads TGTGCCAGCAGGTCAGGGGCAGATACGCAGTATTTT. As protein: CASRSGADTQYF.

The chain links TRBV30 to TRBJ2-5; D might be TRBD2 (5 bases). This CDR3 region has 14 residues. Looked up from germline, CDR1 is GTSNPN and CDR2 is SVGIG (reference sequence). V lost 0 bases and J 1 base, leaving 9 bases between the germline ends. The DNA of the CDR3 is TGTGCCTGGAGTGTACCGGACTTCCAAGAGACCCAGTACTTC. Protein product: CAWSVPDFQETQYF.

The V and J genes are TRBV5-6 and TRBJ2-7, with TRBD2 identical over 7 bases. This CDR3 is built from 18 residues. Germline assignment: CDR1 SGHDT and CDR2 YYEEEE. J was trimmed by 4 bases and V by 8 bases; bases with no gene match: 24. CDR3: CASSQGLGPWGGSYEQYF. The CDR3 bases are TGTGCCAGTTCTCAAGGATTAGGGCCCTGGGGCGGGAGTTACGAGCAGTACTTC.

The chain combines TRBV18 with TRBJ1-2, with 12 bases matching TRBD1. This CDR3 spans 18 amino acids. Germline V gives CDR1 KGHSH, CDR2 LQKENI. After removal of 1 base from V and 1 base from J, the junction contained 7 bases not matched to a gene. The CDR3 is CASSPQPGQGALNYGYTF. The CDR3 bases are TGTGCCAGCTCACCACAACCGGGACAGGGGGCCCTTAACTATGGCTACACCTTC.

The rearrangement joins TRBV19 to TRBJ1-5, with a weak D call TRBD1 (6 bases). Trimming removed 7 bases at V and 2 bases at J, with 9 bases between. The CDR3 sequence is 13 residues long. The V gene's germline CDR1 is LNHDA and CDR2 SQIVND (reference sequence). CDR3 amino acids: CASTRGGNQPQHF. CDR3 sequence (DNA): TGTGCCAGTACCAGGGGTGGCAATCAGCCCCAGCATTTT.

This clone occurred a few times. V and J are TRBV9 and TRBJ1-1, with D hard to call. This CDR3 region has 15 residues. Germline V CDR1 and CDR2: SGDLS, YYNGEE. Trimming took off 5 bases at V and 0 bases at J, with 14 bases between the two ends. CDR3 sequence reads: CASREGVVMNTEAFF. Written as DNA, the CDR3 is TGTGCCAGCAGGGAGGGCGTAGTTATGAACACTGAAGCTTTCTTT.

V is TRBV5-6 and J is TRBJ1-2, with TRBD1 matching over 7 bases. The CDR3 spans 14 residues. CDR1 is SGHDT and CDR2 is YYEEEE in the germline V gene. With 1 base clipped from V and 3 bases from J, the junction kept 3 bases outside the gene matches. CDR3 in DNA: TGTGCCAGCAGCTTGACAGGGGTAGACTATGGCTACACCTTC. Protein: CASSLTGVDYGYTF.

V gene TRBV5-4 combines with J gene TRBJ1-1; TRBD1 might be the D (5 bases). Between the trimmed V and J ends, which lost 3 bases and 6 bases, there was a span of 12 bases. The CDR3 covers 13 residues. Germline V gene lookup returns CDR1 SGHNT and CDR2 YYREEE (reference sequence). The CDR3 reads CASSSGGAAEAFF. DNA of the CDR3: TGTGCCAGCAGCTCTGGCGGGGCAGCTGAAGCTTTCTTT.

The chain recombines TRBV30 with TRBJ2-2; perhaps TRBD1 as D (5 bases). The CDR3 extends over 16 amino acids. Germline CDR1 and CDR2: GTSNPN and SVGIG (reference sequence). Trimming took 2 bases from V and 1 from J, leaving 14 bases between them. CDR3 sequence: CAWSSWQGWNTGELFF. CDR3 sequence (DNA): TGTGCCTGGAGTTCCTGGCAGGGATGGAACACCGGGGAGCTGTTTTTT.

The CDR3 DNA sequence: TGTGCCACCAGCAGAGGGGCAGGGTCCCCCTACGAGCAGTACTTC. It yields the protein CATSRGAGSPYEQYF. The chain is built from TRBV15 and TRBJ2-7; TRBD1 might be the D (5 bases). This CDR3 region has 15 residues. The germline V gene encodes CDR1 LNHNV and CDR2 YYDKDF (reference sequence). Trimming removed 1 base from V and 2 bases from J, with 12 bases in between.

To note about this clone: Other DNA sequences from this sample encode an identical CDR3 as well. The chain couples TRBV27 to TRBJ2-7; a possible D gene is TRBD2 (6 bases). CDR3 length: 15 residues. V was shortened by 2 bases and J by 3 bases, with 14 bases between the two germline ends. The germline V gene has CDR1 MNHEY and CDR2 SMNVEV (reference sequence). The CDR3 reads CASSLGGTLRYEQYF. CDR3 DNA sequence: TGTGCCAGCAGTTTAGGGGGGACGCTCCGCTACGAGCAGTACTTC.

The V call is TRBV28, the J call TRBJ2-1; 12 bases are a match to TRBD2. CDR1 and CDR2 (germline): MDHEN, SYDVKM. Trimming removed 7 bases from V and 3 bases from J; junction bases left unmatched: 4. This CDR3 comprises 15 residues. CDR3 bases: TGTGCCAGCACCCCTAGCGGGAGGGGCTACAATGAGCAGTTCTTC. Its translation: CASTPSGRGYNEQFF.

This clone has just one count. This chain connects TRBV7-9 to TRBJ2-3; TRBD1 matches 11 bases. The germline CDR1 and CDR2 sequences are SEHNR and FQNEAQ (reference sequence). Trimming at V came to 6 bases and at J to 5 bases, leaving 4 bases not matched to a gene. CDR3 length: 14 residues. The CDR3 spells CASRQDRGRDTQYF. In DNA form, the CDR3 reads TGTGCCAGCAGGCAGGACAGGGGGCGAGATACGCAGTATTTT. The full variable domain, its missing parts supplied by reference TRBV7-9 and TRBJ2-3, is DTGVSQNPRHKITKRGQNVTFRCDPISEHNRLYWYRQTLGQGPEFLTYFQNEAQLEKSRLLSDRFSAERPKGSFSTLEIQRTEQGDSAMYLCASRQDRGRDTQYFGPGTRLTVL.

The chain joins TRBV2 to TRBJ1-5; D might be TRBD1 (6 bases). The V and J ends lost 0 bases and 5 bases respectively, with 11 bases between them. The CDR3 runs 15 residues. The germline gives CDR1 SNHLY, CDR2 FYNNEI. This CDR3 reads CASSEAGGGDQPQHF. In DNA, the CDR3 is TGTGCCAGCAGTGAAGCAGGGGGGGGTGATCAGCCCCAGCATTTT.

The chain is built from TRBV29-1 and TRBJ2-5; 8 bases line up with TRBD2. Germline V gene sequence: CDR1 SQVTM, CDR2 ANQGSEA. V shed 7 bases and J 9 bases; nucleotides not matched to a gene: 10. The CDR3 length is 12 residues. CDR3 amino acids: CSARPRGGPQYF. CDR3 in DNA: TGCAGCGCACGCCCACGGGGGGGCCCCCAGTACTTC.

The J gene is TRBJ2-7, the V gene TRBV18; 12 bases agree with TRBD1. This CDR3 has 17 residues. CDR1 is KGHSH, CDR2 LQKENI, per germline. J gave up 7 bases and V 2 bases, and 12 bases lay outside the gene matches. The CDR3 loop is CASSPRSVGTGGREQYF. For the CDR3, the DNA is TGTGCCAGCTCACCAAGGTCCGTAGGGACAGGGGGCCGGGAGCAGTACTTC.

The genes are TRBV7-3 and TRBJ2-5, with D perhaps TRBD2 (6 bases). The V end was cut by 5 bases, the J end by 5 bases, with 15 bases between. This CDR3 has 14 amino acids. Germline V gene lookup returns CDR1 SGHTA and CDR2 FQGTGA. Here the CDR3 DNA reads TGTGCCAGCAGCCGAGGGACTTTTGAGGAGACCCAGTACTTC. Translating it yields CASSRGTFEETQYF.

The rearrangement uses TRBV19 and TRBJ2-1, with D perhaps matching TRBD2 (6 bases). CDR3 length: 14 amino acids. Deletions cut 2 bases from V and 4 bases from J, with 9 bases between. The germline V gene encodes CDR1 LNHDA and CDR2 SQIVND (reference sequence). CDR3 sequence (DNA): TGTGCCAGTAGTATATCCGGGACTTACAATGAGCAGTTCTTC. This encodes CASSISGTYNEQFF.

V and J are TRBV2 and TRBJ1-4, with no clear D. Trimming pared 2 bases from V and 2 bases from J, leaving 12 bases between. This CDR3 is 16 amino acids long. The germline CDR1 and CDR2 sequences are SNHLY and FYNNEI. In DNA, the CDR3 is TGTGCCAGCAGTGAACGGTCCGGCAGGACTAATGAAAAACTGTTTTTT. It codes for CASSERSGRTNEKLFF.